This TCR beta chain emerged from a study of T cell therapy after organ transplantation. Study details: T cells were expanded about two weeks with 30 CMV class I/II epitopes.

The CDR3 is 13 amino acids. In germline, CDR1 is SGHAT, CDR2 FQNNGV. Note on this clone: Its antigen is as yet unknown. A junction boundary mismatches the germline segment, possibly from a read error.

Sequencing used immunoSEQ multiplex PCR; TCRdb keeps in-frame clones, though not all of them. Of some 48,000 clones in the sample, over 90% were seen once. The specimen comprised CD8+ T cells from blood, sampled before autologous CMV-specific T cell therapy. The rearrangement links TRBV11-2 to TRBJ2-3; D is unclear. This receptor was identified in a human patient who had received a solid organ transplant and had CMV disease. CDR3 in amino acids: CASSLDISDTQYF. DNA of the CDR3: TGTGCCAGCAGCCTAGACATTTCAGATACGCAGTATTTT. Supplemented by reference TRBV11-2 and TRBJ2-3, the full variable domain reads EAGVAQSPRYKIIEKRQSVAFWCNPISGHATLYWYQQILGQGPKLLIQFQNNGVVDDSQLPKDRFSAERLKGVDSTLKIQPAKLEDSAVYLCASSLDISDTQYFGPGTRLTVL.